One and the same sample provided the 25 T cell receptor beta chains below, sequenced in a study of OX40 agonist ivuxolimab in advanced cancers. The data were produced by immunoSEQ multiplex PCR, yet TCRdb's version contains in-frame clones alone and is incomplete. The profile shows fewer than 70,000 clones, roughly 87% of them singletons. Sequenced here: CD4+ or CD8+ T cells sorted from blood, sampled in a trial of the OX40 agonist ivuxolimab. The origin of the receptors is an adult with an advanced solid tumor such as melanoma, head and neck, liver or kidney cancer.

The rearrangement uses TRBV9 and TRBJ2-5; 8 bases fit TRBD1. The CDR3 sequence is 15 residues long. Germline CDR1 reads SGDLS; CDR2 reads YYNGEE. V dropped 3 bases and J dropped 2; count of bases not matched to a gene: 6. The CDR3 sequence is CASSETGDRQETQYF. CDR3 DNA: TGTGCCAGCAGCGAGACAGGGGATAGGCAAGAGACCCAGTACTTC.

The chain uses TRBV27 and TRBJ2-3; D tentatively reads TRBD1 or TRBD2 (5 bases each). The CDR3 extends over 15 amino acids. Germline V gives CDR1 MNHEY, CDR2 SMNVEV (reference sequence). Trimming stripped 2 bases from V and 6 bases from J, with 15 bases between. CDR3 coding DNA: TGTGCCAGCAGTTTAAGAGGGACGGTCCAGGATACGCAGTATTTT. Amino acids: CASSLRGTVQDTQYF.

The chain joins TRBV11-3 to TRBJ1-1, with D perhaps matching TRBD1 (6 bases). The CDR3 consists of 14 residues. Per the germline V gene, CDR1 is SGHNT and CDR2 is YENEEA. Trimming removed 6 bases from V and 1 base from J, with 12 bases in between. The CDR3 protein is CASSRIGGNTEAFF. The CDR3, as DNA: TGTGCCAGCAGTCGAATAGGGGGGAACACTGAAGCTTTCTTT.

This clone has just one count. The CDR3 DNA follows: TGTGCCAGCAGTGGGACTGCCAACTACGAGCAGTACTTC. Residues: CASSGTANYEQYF. This chain uses TRBV6-1 with TRBJ2-7; tentatively, D is TRBD2 (5 bases). Germline CDR1 reads MNHNS; CDR2 reads SASEGT. The CDR3 has 13 residues. Trimming pared 4 bases from V and 3 bases from J, leaving 10 bases between.

The chain uses TRBV7-2 and TRBJ1-5; maybe TRBD1 (5 bases). V was cut by 5 bases and J by 7 bases, with 21 bases left in between. Germline lookup yields CDR1 SGHTA and CDR2 FQGNSA. This CDR3 is 16 amino acids long. The CDR3 loop is CASSPDSGGVGQPQHF. DNA for the CDR3: TGTGCCAGCAGCCCGGATAGCGGGGGAGTAGGACAGCCCCAGCATTTT.

The rearrangement joins TRBV19 to TRBJ1-3; weak D call: TRBD1 (5 bases). The CDR3 runs 16 residues. Looked up from germline, CDR1 is LNHDA and CDR2 is SQIVND (reference sequence). The V and J ends lost 3 bases and 0 bases respectively, with 12 bases between them. CDR3 residues: CASSMPAGTSGNTIYF. The CDR3 nucleotides read TGTGCCAGTAGTATGCCCGCCGGGACCTCTGGAAACACCATATATTTT.

V usage is TRBV5-5 and J usage is TRBJ2-5; 7 bases are shared with TRBD2. Germline values: CDR1 SGHKS, CDR2 YYEKEE (reference sequence). With V trimmed by 4 bases and J by 1 base, 7 bases remained unmatched. The CDR3 consists of 15 residues. In DNA, the CDR3 is TGTGCCAGCAGCCTGGGAGTAGCGGGCCAAGAGACCCAGTACTTC. Translation: CASSLGVAGQETQYF.

V usage is TRBV4-2 and J usage is TRBJ2-1; D gene uncertain. Germline V gene lookup returns CDR1 LGHNA and CDR2 YNFKEQ. The V end was cut by 0 bases, the J end by 3 bases, with 6 bases between. The CDR3 has 14 amino acids. The CDR3 region has the DNA TGTGCCAGCAGCCAAGATAAGATCTACAATGAGCAGTTCTTC. Protein: CASSQDKIYNEQFF.

The chain uses TRBV11-2 and TRBJ2-1; D unresolved. V lost 8 bases, J lost 1 base, and 12 bases lay in between. This CDR3 spans 14 amino acids. The germline CDR1 and CDR2 sequences are SGHAT and FQNNGV. CDR3 in DNA: TGTGCCAGCGGCCGTTTTGAATCCTACAATGAGCAGTTCTTC. It specifies CASGRFESYNEQFF.

In the case of this clone: The junction departs from germline at one end; a sequencing error may be responsible. The chain recombines TRBV11-2 with TRBJ1-1; TRBD1 agrees at 9 bases. The CDR3 is made up of 14 amino acids. CDR1 and CDR2 (germline): SGHAT, FQNNGV. CDR3 DNA sequence: TGTGCCAGCAGCCTAGACAGGGGGAGCACTGAAGCTTTCTTT. Its protein is CASSLDRGSTEAFF. The complete variable domain, with remaining parts taken from reference TRBV11-2 and TRBJ1-1, reads EAGVAQSPRYKIIEKRQSVAFWCNPISGHATLYWYQQILGQGPKLLIQFQNNGVVDDSQLPKDRFSAERLKGVDSTLKIQPAKLEDSAVYLCASSLDRGSTEAFFGQGTRLTVV.

This sequence joins TRBV5-1 and TRBJ1-5; 8 nucleotides match TRBD1. The CDR3 contains 14 residues. CDR1 SGHRS and CDR2 YFSETQ come from the germline V gene. The V segment lost 4 bases and the J segment 6 bases; nucleotides outside the gene matches: 6. The CDR3 DNA reads as TGCGCCAGCAGCGCCTGGACAGGGACTCAGCCCCAGCATTTT. Protein sequence: CASSAWTGTQPQHF.

The chain is built from TRBV30 and TRBJ1-1; tentative D call: TRBD1 (5 bases). The CDR3 contains 15 residues. Trimming shortened V by 0 bases and J by 1 base, and 12 bases separated the two germline ends. Germline CDR1 GTSNPN, CDR2 SVGIG (reference sequence). CDR3 in DNA: TGTGCCTGGAGTGTAACGACAGTGTCGAACACTGAAGCTTTCTTT. Protein: CAWSVTTVSNTEAFF.

This clone was observed a single time. The CDR3 coding sequence is TGTGCCAGCAGGTTAGCGGGAGTGGGCACAGATACGCAGTATTTT. Protein sequence: CASRLAGVGTDTQYF. The chain employs TRBV6-6 and TRBJ2-3; 9 nucleotides match TRBD2. Per germline, CDR1 MNHNY and CDR2 SVGAGI (reference sequence). The length of the CDR3 is 15 residues. V was clipped by 6 bases and J by 1 base; unmatched bases: 5.

The chain employs TRBV6-5 and TRBJ2-1; D is undetermined. Per germline, CDR1 MNHEY and CDR2 SVGAGI. The CDR3 totals 13 residues. Trimming removed 6 bases at V and 6 bases at J, with 12 bases between. CDR3 DNA sequence: TGTGCCAGCAGCTCCCAATTCTCCAATGAGCAGTTCTTC. Amino acid sequence: CASSSQFSNEQFF.

The genes are TRBV19 and TRBJ1-1, with 9 bases matching TRBD1. Trimming cost V 3 bases and J 0 bases; bases outside gene matches: 8. The germline gives CDR1 LNHDA, CDR2 SQIVND (reference sequence). The CDR3 runs to 17 residues. CDR3 sequence (DNA): TGTGCCAGTAGTATGGGACAGGGTTTTCTGATGAACACTGAAGCTTTCTTT. Translated: CASSMGQGFLMNTEAFF.

CDR3 sequence reads: CASRPDGSNQPQHF. In DNA form, the CDR3 reads TGTGCCAGCAGGCCGGACGGGAGCAATCAGCCCCAGCATTTT. J is TRBJ1-5 and V is TRBV6-5; D call uncertain. Trimming cost V 6 bases and J 1 base, with 10 bases left between them. CDR3 length: 14 residues. Germline loops: CDR1 MNHEY, CDR2 SVGAGI.

The chain combines TRBV5-5 with TRBJ2-5; D might be TRBD1 or TRBD2, each matching 6 bases. The J call may be faulty, since TRBJ2-7 better matches the DNA end. The length of the CDR3 is 13 residues. CDR1 is SGHKS and CDR2 is YYEKEE in the germline V gene (reference sequence). As DNA, the CDR3 is TGTGCCAGCAGCTTGACGGGGGCCGGCGAGCAGTACTTC. Translating it yields CASSLTGAGEQYF.

The chain couples TRBV28 to TRBJ1-4; D possibly corresponds to TRBD1 (6 bases). Trimming took off 2 bases at V and 0 bases at J, with 7 bases between the two ends. Germline CDR1 and CDR2: MDHEN and SYDVKM. This CDR3 is 15 amino acids long. CDR3 bases: TGTGCCAGCAGTTTACAGGGGACAACTAATGAAAAACTGTTTTTT. Its translation is CASSLQGTTNEKLFF.

The chain joins TRBV5-6 to TRBJ2-7; TRBD1 matches at 8 bases. J was trimmed by 6 bases and V by 3 bases; bases with no gene match: 8. This CDR3 spans 14 amino acids. Germline V CDR1 and CDR2: SGHDT, YYEEEE. Written as DNA, the CDR3 is TGTGCCAGCAGCTCCGACAGGGGCCGGTTCGAGCAGTACTTC. Its translation is CASSSDRGRFEQYF.

This clone was seen a single time. Additional DNA sequences in this sample encode the identical CDR3. The chain couples TRBV7-9 to TRBJ2-2; no clear D. Germline V gene lookup returns CDR1 SEHNR and CDR2 FQNEAQ (reference sequence). This CDR3 has 14 amino acids. V lost 1 base and J lost 3, with 6 bases in between. The CDR3 loop is CASSLDSYTGELFF. CDR3 bases: TGTGCCAGCAGCTTAGACTCATACACCGGGGAGCTGTTTTTT.

V is TRBV11-3 and J is TRBJ2-7, with D unresolved. This CDR3 contains 13 residues. V dropped 3 bases and J dropped 1 base, with 7 bases sitting between them. Germline V gives CDR1 SGHNT, CDR2 YENEEA. CDR3 bases: TGTGCCAGCAGCTTGCGGTCTTCCTACGAGCAGTACTTC. It yields the protein CASSLRSSYEQYF.

The chain has TRBV5-1 and TRBJ2-5; TRBD2 agrees at 8 bases. The DNA end is more similar to TRBJ2-7, so the J call may be wrong. Germline V CDR1 and CDR2: SGHRS, YFSETQ. The length of the CDR3 is 14 residues. The CDR3 sequence is CASSLSGATYEQYF. The CDR3 DNA reads as TGCGCCAGCAGTCTTAGCGGGGCCACCTACGAGCAGTACTTC.

V gene TRBV4-3 combines with J gene TRBJ1-4; D gene unclear. CDR1 is LGHNA, CDR2 YSLEER, per germline. Trimming took off 0 bases at V and 2 bases at J, with 7 bases between the two ends. This CDR3 is 15 amino acids long. The chain's CDR3 is CASSQDGSTNEKLFF. CDR3 coding DNA: TGCGCCAGCAGCCAAGACGGGTCCACTAATGAAAAACTGTTTTTT.

The J gene is TRBJ2-3, the V gene TRBV30; no firm D call. Germline CDR1 GTSNPN, CDR2 SVGIG (reference sequence). The CDR3 spans 13 residues. Trimming shortened V by 3 bases and J by 3 bases, and 10 bases separated the two germline ends. Written as DNA, the CDR3 is TGTGCCTGGAGACTGCTCGGGACAGATACGCAGTATTTT. This encodes CAWRLLGTDTQYF.

The chain carries TRBV9 and TRBJ2-5; 8 positions agree with TRBD2. The CDR3 spans 15 residues. The V gene end was trimmed by 1 base and the J gene end by 5 bases; junction bases not matched to a gene: 7. Germline-derived CDR1 and CDR2 are SGDLS and YYNGEE. Written as DNA, the CDR3 is TGTGCCAGCAGCGTAATGGCGGGAGGCCCGGAGACCCAGTACTTC. Protein product: CASSVMAGGPETQYF. Looking up the rest from reference TRBV9 and TRBJ2-5 gives the full variable domain: DSGVTQTPKHLITATGQRVTLRCSPRSGDLSVYWYQQSLDQGLQFLIQYYNGEERAKGNILERFSAQQFPDLHSELNLSSLELGDSALYFCASSVMAGGPETQYFGPGTRLLVL.